The clone carrying this T cell receptor beta chain has just one count. The CDR3 has 15 residues. Germline loops: CDR1 MDHEN, CDR2 SYDVKM. Trimming took 3 bases from V and 5 from J; bases not matched to a gene: 9. The source of the sample is a study of T cell changes during pregnancy in multiple sclerosis. This table comes from immunoSEQ multiplex PCR, and its TCRdb copy is limited to in-frame clones, with some not included. The profile shows approximately 110,000 clones, about 94% of them singletons. This rearrangement joins TRBV28 to TRBJ1-1; 7 bases fit TRBD1. The source was peripheral blood, collected in the third trimester of pregnancy. The sequence was collected from a female donor with multiple sclerosis, enrolled in a pregnancy study. The CDR3 protein is CASSFRQGVKTEAFF. For the CDR3, the DNA is TGTGCCAGCAGTTTCCGACAGGGTGTAAAGACTGAAGCTTTCTTT.